These T cell receptor beta chains were read from a single sample in a study of post-analysis software for immune sequencing data. TCRdb reprocessed the PCR reads via MiXCR and lists one record per CDR3 protein. The sample records 600,000 to 750,000 distinct CDR3 sequences, about 60% being singletons. Sequencing was carried out using blood. The receptors originated from a girl aged 2 to 9 with multiple sclerosis. Each CDR3 is given with its conserved first and last residue. The D gene is left open where the match is weak. The size of a clone is reported for some rows only, either as once, few or many, or as a class for expanded clones.

D gene	J gene	V gene	clone size	CDR3 length	CDR3 DNA	CDR3 protein
.	TRBJ2-3	TRBV7-2	few	13	TGTGCCAGCAGCTTAAAACGGGTAGATACGCAGTATTTT	CASSLKRVDTQYF
.	TRBJ1-1	TRBV29-1	.	14	TGCAGCGTTGAAGACACCCCAATCGACACTGAAGCTTTCTTT	CSVEDTPIDTEAFF
TRBD1	TRBJ2-6	TRBV5-6	few	16	TGTGCCAGCAGCCGCCGGACAGGGACCGGGGCCAACGTCCTGACTTTC	CASSRRTGTGANVLTF
TRBD1	TRBJ1-4	TRBV7-8	.	17	TGTGCCAGCAGCTTACGGACAGGATGGGGCCCTAATGAAAAACGGTTTTTT	CASSLRTGWGPNEKRFF
TRBD1	TRBJ1-2	TRBV6-5	.	15	TGTGCCAGCAGTTACTCGACGGACAGGGGCGTTGGCTACACCTTC	CASSYSTDRGVGYTF
.	TRBJ2-7	TRBV24-1	.	12	TGCGCTTGTACCGGGGACTCCTACGAGCAGTACTTC	CACTGDSYEQYF
.	TRBJ2-5	TRBV7-2	.	14	TGTGCCAGCAGCTTAGCAACTACCCCGGAGACCCAGTACTTC	CASSLATTPETQYF
TRBD2	TRBJ2-1	TRBV6-5	.	12	TGTGCCAGCAGTAGCGGGGGGTATGAGCAGTTCTTC	CASSSGGYEQFF
.	TRBJ1-6	TRBV10-3	.	15	TGTGCCATCAGTGAGTCGGGTACGGGTGGTTCACCCCTCCACTTT	CAISESGTGGSPLHF
TRBD2	TRBJ2-1	TRBV5-1	.	18	TGCGCCAGCAGCATGGGACTAGCGGGGACCCCGACTTTCAATGAGCAGTTCTTC	CASSMGLAGTPTFNEQFF
TRBD2	TRBJ2-1	TRBV4-1	.	16	TGCGACAGCAGCCAAGTGATCCTAGCGGGAGTTGGTGAGCAGTTCTTC	CDSSQVILAGVGEQFF
.	TRBJ2-3	TRBV2	once	14	TGTGCCAGCACAGGACGAGCTAGCACAGATACGCAGTATTTT	CASTGRASTDTQYF
.	TRBJ1-2	TRBV29-1	.	12	TGCAGCATATATTCTTCAGGGTATGGCTACACCTTC	CSIYSSGYGYTF